Below, 20 T cell receptor beta chains from the same sample are listed, as sequenced in a study of Graves' ophthalmopathy and Graves' hyperthyroidism. Amplification targeted the TCR beta CDR3 regions, with RNA transcripts as the source material. Second-round multiplex PCR followed a first-round RT-PCR using HTBI primers. TCRdb independently ran MiXCR on the multiplex PCR reads; one entry per CDR3 protein. The data show 400,000 or so distinct CDR3 sequences, 15% seen once. Sequencing used peripheral blood. Source of these receptors: a woman aged 18-30 years with stable Graves' hyperthyroidism.

In this sample, this clonotype turned up many times. This chain uses TRBV20-1 with TRBJ1-2, with D maybe TRBD1 (5 bases). Germline V gene sequence: CDR1 DFQATT, CDR2 SNEGSKA (reference sequence). This CDR3 spans 13 amino acids. The V end lost 5 bases, the J end lost 3 bases, and 13 bases lay between the germline ends. The CDR3 protein is CSAFTGFHYGYTF. The CDR3 DNA reads TGCAGTGCTTTTACAGGTTTTCACTATGGCTACACCTTC.

The V call is TRBV29-1, the J call TRBJ2-3, with no clear D. The V gene's germline CDR1 is SQVTM and CDR2 ANQGSEA. Trimming removed 5 bases at V and 4 bases at J, with 19 bases between. CDR3 size: 15 residues. This CDR3 is CSVCLKSISSDTQYF. DNA of the CDR3: TGCAGCGTTTGTTTAAAAAGCATTTCTTCAGATACGCAGTATTTT.

The chain carries TRBV18 and TRBJ1-1, with D uncertain. The V gene's germline CDR1 is KGHSH and CDR2 LQKENI. The CDR3 extends over 16 amino acids. Trimming took off 4 bases at V and 3 bases at J, with 18 bases between the two ends. Here the CDR3 reads CASSQFRVGRDTEAFF. The CDR3, as DNA: TGTGCCAGCTCACAATTTCGCGTGGGGAGGGACACTGAAGCTTTCTTT.

At least ten counts were recorded for this clonotype. The CDR3 bases are TGCGCCAGCAGCCCTGGAGTGATCGGACAGAACACTGAAGCTTTCTTT. Translating it yields CASSPGVIGQNTEAFF. The J gene is TRBJ1-1, the V gene TRBV5-1; possible D gene TRBD1, 5 bases. V was shortened by 4 bases and J by 1 base, with 17 bases between the two germline ends. Germline V gene sequence: CDR1 SGHRS, CDR2 YFSETQ. The CDR3 extends over 16 amino acids. The full variable domain, completed using reference TRBV5-1 and TRBJ1-1, is KAGVTQTPRYLIKTRGQQVTLSCSPISGHRSVSWYQQTPGQGLQFLFEYFSETQRNKGNFPGRFSGRQFSNSRSEMNVSTLELGDSALYLCASSPGVIGQNTEAFFGQGTRLTVV.

There are many counts of this clonotype. The V gene is TRBV19, the J gene TRBJ2-5, with D possibly TRBD2 on 6 matching bases. CDR1 and CDR2 (germline): LNHDA, SQIVND (reference sequence). The CDR3 spans 14 residues. Trimming pared 1 base from V and 3 bases from J, leaving 9 bases between. The CDR3 sequence: CASSIGLGKETQYF. CDR3 sequence (DNA): TGTGCCAGTAGTATAGGACTAGGAAAAGAGACCCAGTACTTC.

The genes are TRBV19 and TRBJ2-4, with a tentative D call TRBD2 (5 bases). CDR1 and CDR2 (germline): LNHDA, SQIVND (reference sequence). Trimming left V 2 bases short and J 0 bases short, with 8 bases between. This CDR3 is built from 15 residues. The CDR3 here is CASSISGVAKNIQYF. CDR3 in DNA: TGTGCCAGTAGTATATCCGGGGTAGCCAAAAACATTCAGTACTTC.

Details on this clonotype: Possible read error: a much larger clone is one base away. The chain combines TRBV7-3 with TRBJ2-7; D perhaps matches TRBD1 (6 bases). Germline CDR1 is SGHTA and CDR2 is FQGTGA. Trimming left V 0 bases short and J 4 bases short, with 10 bases between. This CDR3 contains 14 residues. CDR3 sequence: CASSLTRGNYEQYF. In nucleotides, the CDR3 is TGTGCCAGCAGCTTAACCAGGGGAAATTACGAGCAGTACTTC.

In this sample, this clonotype turned up many times. The chain joins TRBV2 to TRBJ1-5, with D unresolved. CDR3 length equals 11 residues. Germline loops: CDR1 SNHLY, CDR2 FYNNEI. V was shortened by 6 bases and J by 9 bases, with 9 bases between the two germline ends. CDR3 nucleotides: TGTGCCAGCAGCTCCCTGGGGCCCCAGCATTTT. Translation gives CASSSLGPQHF.

This clonotype came up many times. The CDR3 bases are TGTGCCAGCAGAACAGACACTGAAGCTTTCTTT. It codes for CASRTDTEAFF. The chain carries TRBV7-9 and TRBJ1-1; D not certain. Germline V gives CDR1 SEHNR, CDR2 FQNEAQ (reference sequence). Trimming pared 6 bases from V and 3 bases from J, leaving 5 bases between. CDR3 length: 11 residues.

This clonotype was counted ten times or more. The J gene is TRBJ1-1, the V gene TRBV19; TRBD1 matches 7 bases. The CDR3 runs 13 residues. The V and J ends lost 5 bases and 4 bases, in that order; junction bases with no gene match: 4. The germline CDR1 and CDR2 sequences are LNHDA and SQIVND (reference sequence). The CDR3 DNA follows: TGTGCCAGTAGTGAGGGGGCTGGCACTGAAGCTTTCTTT. Translating it yields CASSEGAGTEAFF.

This clonotype was seen repeatedly, ten times or more. The J gene is TRBJ1-1, the V gene TRBV5-1; D might be TRBD1 (5 bases). Trimming removed 0 bases from V and 5 bases from J, with 11 bases in between. The germline gives CDR1 SGHRS, CDR2 YFSETQ. CDR3 size: 14 residues. This CDR3 is CASSLASQGTEAFF. CDR3 DNA sequence: TGCGCCAGCAGCTTGGCGAGCCAGGGTACTGAAGCTTTCTTT.

This clonotype has at least ten counts. The chain combines TRBV14 with TRBJ1-2; D uncertain. The CDR3 contains 13 residues. Germline assignment: CDR1 SGHDN and CDR2 FVKESK. V shed 7 bases and J shed 7 bases, with 16 bases lying between them. The CDR3 spells CASNLGRLGGYTF. CDR3 nucleotides: TGTGCCAGCAACCTGGGCAGACTAGGTGGCTACACCTTC.

In this sample, this clonotype turned up many times. The chain is built from TRBV2 and TRBJ2-5, with 9 bases that match TRBD1. The CDR3 is made up of 13 amino acids. Germline trimming cut 8 bases from V and 3 bases from J; bases unmatched to any gene: 4. The V gene's germline CDR1 is SNHLY and CDR2 FYNNEI. The CDR3 DNA is TGTGCCAGCTCCCGGGACAGGGAAGAGACCCAGTACTTC. Residues: CASSRDREETQYF.

This clonotype was counted many times. V gene TRBV6-1 combines with J gene TRBJ1-5; no definite D call. This CDR3 region has 15 residues. The germline V gene has CDR1 MNHNS and CDR2 SASEGT. Trimming took 7 bases from V and 2 from J, leaving 15 bases between them. CDR3 residues: CASMASSGGNQPQHF. The CDR3 nucleotides are TGTGCCAGCATGGCATCCTCTGGGGGCAATCAGCCCCAGCATTTT.

In its sample, this clonotype was seen many times. The rearrangement links TRBV4-2 to TRBJ1-5, with 11 bases matching TRBD1. The CDR3 consists of 18 residues. With V trimmed by 1 base and J by 3 bases, 8 bases remained unmatched. Germline CDR1 reads LGHNA; CDR2 reads YNFKEQ. The CDR3 DNA reads TGTGCCAGCAGCCAAGCCGGGACAGGGGGATGGGACAATCAGCCCCAGCATTTT. It yields the protein CASSQAGTGGWDNQPQHF.

In this sample, this clonotype turned up many times. This chain uses TRBV12-5 with TRBJ1-5; D perhaps matches TRBD1 (5 bases). V was pared by 6 bases and J by 0 bases, with 9 bases between. CDR1 and CDR2 from the germline V gene are LGHNT and FRNRAP. CDR3 size: 14 residues. DNA for the CDR3: TGTGCTAGTGGCCCCGGACATAGCAATCAGCCCCAGCATTTT. This encodes CASGPGHSNQPQHF.

This clonotype has only one observation. A read error may be the cause here, since a much bigger clone is one base away. The rearrangement joins TRBV6-1 to TRBJ2-2, with TRBD2 identical over 7 bases. This CDR3 spans 14 amino acids. The V gene's germline CDR1 is MNHNS and CDR2 SASEGT. The V segment lost 6 bases and the J segment 7 bases; nucleotides outside the gene matches: 8. CDR3 nucleotide sequence: TGTGCCAGCAGCCGTCTAGCGGACGACGGGGAGCTGTTTTTT. Encoded protein: CASSRLADDGELFF.

This clonotype was counted ten times or more. The chain carries TRBV6-1 and TRBJ1-5, with D perhaps matching TRBD1 (5 bases). Germline CDR1 MNHNS, CDR2 SASEGT. Deletions cut 1 base from V and 6 bases from J, with 13 bases between. CDR3 length: 15 amino acids. The CDR3 reads CASSEVRGRGQPQHF. The CDR3, as DNA: TGTGCCAGCAGTGAAGTGCGGGGGAGAGGTCAGCCCCAGCATTTT.

This clonotype was counted many times. The rearrangement links TRBV5-1 to TRBJ1-1; D is possibly TRBD1 (6 bases). The V end was cut by 5 bases, the J end by 0 bases, with 11 bases between. The CDR3 spans 14 residues. The germline V gene encodes CDR1 SGHRS and CDR2 YFSETQ. CDR3: CASRVGGMNTEAFF. In nucleotides, the CDR3 is TGCGCCAGCAGGGTGGGGGGCATGAACACTGAAGCTTTCTTT.

The gene calls are TRBV3-1 and TRBJ2-5; 7 bases are shared with TRBD2. Germline trimming cut 4 bases from V and 2 bases from J; bases unmatched to any gene: 13. The germline V gene encodes CDR1 LGHDT and CDR2 YNNKEL (reference sequence). The CDR3 extends over 17 amino acids. CDR3 protein: CASSLLGANGGQETQYF. The CDR3 bases are TGTGCCAGCAGCCTGCTCGGTGCGAACGGGGGGCAAGAGACCCAGTACTTC.